Given below is one T cell receptor beta chain in context. Its antigen remains unidentified. A second about 7 to 12 cycle PCR used barcoded and J-beta primers. The template-switch adaptor was a 5' adaptor with 12 random nucleotides. It tagged each cDNA molecule. TCRdb reanalysed the 5' RACE reads using MiXCR and keeps one entry per CDR3 protein. Counted here are fewer than 750,000 distinct CDR3 sequences, less than 60% occurring once; the ten biggest clones make up around 25%. The data derive from a study of blood T cells in healthy people across ages. Points from the study as a whole: Nothing was known about donor CMV status, and this possibly confounded expanded clonotype changes.

Isolation per sample recovered at least 6.5 million PBMCs. The V end lost 3 bases, the J end lost 5 bases, and 8 bases lay between the germline ends. CDR3 size: 13 residues. Germline CDR1 ENHRY, CDR2 SYGVKD. This TCR came from a man older than 75 in good health. The chain links TRBV10-3 to TRBJ2-1; weak D call: TRBD2 (6 bases). The sample comprised blood. CDR3 bases: TGTGCCATCAGTGATGGACTAAACAATGAGCAGTTCTTC. The encoded protein is CAISDGLNNEQFF.